The present TCR beta chain was sequenced within a study of blood T cells in healthy people across ages. Study findings and constraints: Underestimates were what the diversity estimates from one million T cells were considered to be. The recorded TCR beta diversity per million T cells decreased in a roughly linear manner with age. It was not known whether donors were CMV positive (a possible confounder of expanded clonotype changes).

Worth noting for this clonotype: Its antigen is not known.

At least 5.5 micrograms of total RNA were extracted per sample. A sample-barcoded 5' primer and a J-beta primer mix were used in a second PCR of roughly 7 to 11 cycles. A single record per CDR3 protein comes from TCRdb applying MiXCR to the 5' RACE reads. Among approximately 850,000 distinct CDR3 sequences listed, under 45% were seen once. This CDR3 region has 13 residues. In germline, CDR1 is MDHEN, CDR2 SYDVKM. The V and J ends lost 7 bases and 10 bases respectively, with 19 bases between them. The J gene is TRBJ1-1, the V gene TRBV28, with D tentatively TRBD1 (6 bases). This clonotype was sampled from a man in his sixties in good health. Sample: blood. Here the CDR3 reads CASTERDMQGAFF. CDR3 coding DNA: TGTGCCAGCACGGAACGGGACATGCAGGGAGCTTTCTTT.